Listed below are T cell receptor beta chains from one sample, sequenced in a study of blood T cell repertoires in COVID-19. The assay was immunoSEQ multiplex PCR, and TCRdb's table has in-frame clones only and misses some. The data contain nearly 400,000 clones, approximately 89% of them seen just once; the ten biggest clones take up about 1.7%. Source material: PBMCs or T cells enriched from blood (not recorded which). The receptors shown here come from a woman in her twenties or thirties who had recovered from COVID-19. Each CDR3 is given with its conserved first and last residue. A D gene is named only where the DNA matches it firmly.

TRBJ1-2,TRBV7-2,19,TRBD1,CASSPFSGTVEPTNYGYTF
TRBJ1-6,TRBV5-1,16,TRBD1,CASSLARGQGDSPLHF
TRBJ1-1,TRBV12-5,15,TRBD1,CASGLVGTANTEAFF
TRBJ2-1,TRBV29-1,13,TRBD2,CSVVAGGWGWQFF
TRBJ1-5,TRBV27,14,-,CASSWAGPYQPQHF
TRBJ1-5,TRBV28,15,-,CASSPRRGGYQPQHF
TRBJ2-1,TRBV13,16,TRBD2,CASTISGRAVGNEQFF
TRBJ1-1,TRBV5-1,14,TRBD1,CASSPPTGVPEAFF
TRBJ1-2,TRBV7-9,17,-,CASSLWGHGQRNYGYTF
TRBJ2-3,TRBV19,14,-,CASSIDVVTDTQYF
TRBJ1-4,TRBV5-4,18,TRBD1,CASSCLLRLQGANEKLFF
TRBJ2-5,TRBV7-9,13,-,CASSLGGLETQYF
TRBJ2-7,TRBV19,17,TRBD2,CASSISSGVHPTYEQYF
TRBJ1-4,TRBV7-9,17,TRBD1,CASSPPGTEPDGEKLFF
TRBJ1-1,TRBV9,15,-,CASSVDPGAGTEAFF
TRBJ1-2,TRBV18,14,TRBD1,CASSPPTGGSGYTF
TRBJ1-5,TRBV19,15,-,CASSVGARGNQPQHF
TRBJ2-1,TRBV11-3,15,TRBD2,CASSRGGESYNEQFF
TRBJ1-1,TRBV18,13,-,CASSLLQDDEAFF
TRBJ1-5,TRBV4-3,15,TRBD1,CASSQGLGGVQPQHF